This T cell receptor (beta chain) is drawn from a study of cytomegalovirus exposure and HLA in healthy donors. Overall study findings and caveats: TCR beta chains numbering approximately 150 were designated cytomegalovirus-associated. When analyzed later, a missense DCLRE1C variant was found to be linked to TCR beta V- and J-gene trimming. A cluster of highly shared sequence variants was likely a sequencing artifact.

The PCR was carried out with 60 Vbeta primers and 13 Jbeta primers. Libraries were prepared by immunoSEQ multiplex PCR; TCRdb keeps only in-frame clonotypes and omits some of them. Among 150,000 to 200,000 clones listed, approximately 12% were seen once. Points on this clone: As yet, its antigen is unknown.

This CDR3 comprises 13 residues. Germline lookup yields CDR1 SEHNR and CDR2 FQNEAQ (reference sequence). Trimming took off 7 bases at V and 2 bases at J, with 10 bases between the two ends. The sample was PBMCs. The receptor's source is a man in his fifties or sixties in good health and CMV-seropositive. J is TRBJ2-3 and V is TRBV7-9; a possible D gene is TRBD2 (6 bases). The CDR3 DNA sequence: TGTGCCAGCACCGGCGGGGTCACAGATACGCAGTATTTT. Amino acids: CASTGGVTDTQYF.